A single sample gave rise to the 23 T cell receptor beta chains below, sequenced in a study of cytomegalovirus exposure and HLA in healthy donors. Primers: 60 Vbeta forward and 13 Jbeta reverse. Libraries were prepared by immunoSEQ multiplex PCR; TCRdb keeps only in-frame clonotypes and omits some of them. The sample records hundreds of thousands of clones, roughly 85% being singletons. The sample was PBMCs. These receptors came from a male donor in good health and CMV-seronegative.

The chain carries TRBV9 and TRBJ1-2, with 8 bases identical to TRBD1. This CDR3 spans 18 amino acids. The junction had 17 bases not matched to a gene; V was cut back by 4 bases and J by 3 bases. Per the germline V gene, CDR1 is SGDLS and CDR2 is YYNGEE. The CDR3 region is CASSTQKTGTGSYYGYTF. The CDR3 DNA reads TGTGCCAGCAGCACACAAAAAACTGGGACAGGTTCTTACTATGGCTACACCTTC.

The chain joins TRBV7-6 to TRBJ2-7; 9 bases fit TRBD1. Germline-derived CDR1 and CDR2 are SGHVS and FNYEAQ. The CDR3 totals 14 residues. Germline trimming cut 5 bases from V and 3 bases from J; bases unmatched to any gene: 5. The CDR3 region is CASSPLTGGYEQYF. Written as DNA, the CDR3 is TGTGCCAGCAGCCCTTTGACAGGGGGCTACGAGCAGTACTTC.

This clone was seen only a few times. This chain uses TRBV4-3 with TRBJ2-1; 7 positions agree with TRBD2. The CDR3 runs 17 residues. V trimming: 4 bases; J trimming: 0 bases; junction bases outside the gene matches: 9. CDR1 LGHNA and CDR2 YSLEER come from the germline V gene. CDR3: CASSLDLTSLSYNEQFF. CDR3 in DNA: TGCGCCAGCAGCCTCGATCTGACTAGCCTCTCCTACAATGAGCAGTTCTTC.

This chain links TRBV2 with TRBJ1-4; possible D gene TRBD1, 5 bases. Trimming stripped 5 bases from V and 7 bases from J, with 17 bases between. Germline assignment: CDR1 SNHLY and CDR2 FYNNEI. The CDR3 spans 15 residues. The CDR3 spells CASSTTQGVGEKLFF. For the CDR3, the DNA is TGTGCCAGCAGTACCACCCAAGGGGTCGGTGAAAAACTGTTTTTT.

The chain is built from TRBV7-2 and TRBJ2-3, with 9 nucleotides matching TRBD2. V lost 5 bases and J lost 0; bases outside the gene matches: 12. Germline V gives CDR1 SGHTA, CDR2 FQGNSA. The CDR3 length is 18 residues. The CDR3 protein is CASSPSGGPFSSTDTQYF. The CDR3 nucleotides are TGTGCCAGCAGCCCCAGCGGGGGGCCCTTTTCTAGCACAGATACGCAGTATTTT.

In this sample, this clone turned up once. V is TRBV2 and J is TRBJ2-1; 10 bases fit TRBD2. V gave up 11 bases and J gave up 2 bases; unmatched junction bases: 12. Germline V gives CDR1 SNHLY, CDR2 FYNNEI. There are 16 residues in the CDR3. The CDR3 bases are TGTGCCCTTACCCTAGGGCTAGCGGGGGCCTACAATGAGCAGTTCTTC. Residues: CALTLGLAGAYNEQFF. Full variable domain (rest looked up from reference TRBV2 and TRBJ2-1): EPEVTQTPSHQVTQMGQEVILRCVPISNHLYFYWYRQILGQKVEFLVSFYNNEISEKSEIFDDQFSVERPDGSNFTLKIRSTKLEDSAMYFCALTLGLAGAYNEQFFGPGTRLTVL.

V gene TRBV11-2 combines with J gene TRBJ2-1; D perhaps matches TRBD1 (6 bases). CDR3 length: 13 residues. The germline CDR1 and CDR2 sequences are SGHAT and FQNNGV. V was shortened by 3 bases and J by 5 bases, with 8 bases between the two germline ends. The CDR3 here is CASSLDRHNEQFF. Here the CDR3 DNA reads TGTGCCAGCAGCTTGGACAGACACAATGAGCAGTTCTTC.

V is TRBV4-2 and J is TRBJ1-2, with D possibly matching TRBD1 (5 bases). Deletions cut 1 base from V and 3 bases from J, with 12 bases between. The CDR3 extends over 15 amino acids. Germline V gene lookup returns CDR1 LGHNA and CDR2 YNFKEQ. The CDR3 coding sequence is TGTGCCAGCAGCCAAGTCTTGGAGGGACACTATGGCTACACCTTC. Translating it yields CASSQVLEGHYGYTF.

The chain recombines TRBV7-2 with TRBJ2-3, with 7 bases lining up with TRBD1. This CDR3 contains 14 residues. Trimming removed 5 bases from V and 5 bases from J; junction bases left unmatched: 7. Germline CDR1 and CDR2: SGHTA and FQGNSA. The CDR3 nucleotides read TGTGCCAGCAGCCGACAGGGTATTGGAGATACGCAGTATTTT. This sequence encodes CASSRQGIGDTQYF.

This rearrangement joins TRBV27 to TRBJ2-7, with D tentatively TRBD1 (6 bases). Germline V gene sequence: CDR1 MNHEY, CDR2 SMNVEV (reference sequence). V was cut by 6 bases and J by 0 bases, with 9 bases left in between. This CDR3 comprises 13 residues. The CDR3 bases are TGTGCCAGCAGAAAGGACAGCTCCTACGAGCAGTACTTC. This encodes CASRKDSSYEQYF.

The chain links TRBV7-3 to TRBJ2-6; no firm D call. Trimming stripped 4 bases from V and 4 bases from J, with 11 bases between. Germline CDR1 is SGHTA and CDR2 is FQGTGA. The CDR3 length is 15 residues. The CDR3 spells CASSSRDTGANVLTF. The CDR3 DNA reads TGTGCCAGCAGCTCGCGCGACACCGGGGCCAACGTCCTGACTTTC. Full variable domain (rest looked up from reference TRBV7-3 and TRBJ2-6): GAGVSQTPSNKVTEKGKYVELRCDPISGHTALYWYRQSLGQGPEFLIYFQGTGAADDSGLPNDRFFAVRPEGSVSTLKIQRTERGDSAVYLCASSSRDTGANVLTFGAGSRLTVL.

V usage is TRBV7-9 and J usage is TRBJ1-2; D not certain. CDR1 is SEHNR, CDR2 FQNEAQ, per germline (reference sequence). The V end lost 5 bases, the J end lost 2 bases, and 9 bases lay between the germline ends. The CDR3 has 13 amino acids. The CDR3: CASSHTPNYGYTF. The CDR3 DNA is TGTGCCAGCAGCCACACACCAAACTATGGCTACACCTTC.

The chain employs TRBV6-1 and TRBJ1-5; TRBD1 matches at 8 bases. The germline gives CDR1 MNHNS, CDR2 SASEGT. CDR3 size: 18 residues. V shed 4 bases and J 2 bases; nucleotides not matched to a gene: 13. In DNA, the CDR3 is TGTGCCAGCAGTGGCCCTAAGTCAGGGGGCCCAGGCAATCAGCCCCAGCATTTT. Amino acid sequence: CASSGPKSGGPGNQPQHF.

The rearrangement uses TRBV19 and TRBJ2-7; 7 positions match TRBD1. The CDR3 is made up of 13 amino acids. With 4 bases clipped from V and 2 bases from J, the junction kept 2 bases outside the gene matches. The germline CDR1 and CDR2 sequences are LNHDA and SQIVND (reference sequence). The CDR3 sequence is CASSNRGPYEQYF. DNA of the CDR3: TGTGCCAGTAGTAACAGGGGCCCCTACGAGCAGTACTTC.

This sequence joins TRBV28 and TRBJ1-1; TRBD1 is a possible D gene (5 bases). Germline assignment: CDR1 MDHEN and CDR2 SYDVKM. This CDR3 spans 13 amino acids. With 7 bases removed from V and 3 bases from J, the gap between germline ends came to 12 bases. CDR3 region: CASTREGDTEAFF. CDR3 nucleotide sequence: TGTGCCAGCACCAGGGAGGGCGACACTGAAGCTTTCTTT.

The rearrangement uses TRBV28 and TRBJ2-1, with a weak D call TRBD1 (5 bases). The CDR3 length is 15 residues. V was pared by 7 bases and J by 5 bases, with 18 bases between. Germline lookup yields CDR1 MDHEN and CDR2 SYDVKM. The CDR3 region has the DNA TGTGCCAGCACCCTCGCCCCCCAGGGAAACAATGAGCAGTTCTTC. This translates into CASTLAPQGNNEQFF.

The rearrangement uses TRBV5-1 and TRBJ2-2; 11 positions agree with TRBD2. There are 18 residues in the CDR3. Trimming at V came to 0 bases and at J to 1 base, leaving 5 bases not matched to a gene. From germline, CDR1 is SGHRS and CDR2 YFSETQ. CDR3 sequence reads: CASSLAPSGGKNTGELFF. The CDR3 DNA reads as TGCGCCAGCAGCTTGGCGCCTAGCGGGGGGAAGAACACCGGGGAGCTGTTTTTT.

This clone was observed a single time. The V and J genes are TRBV5-4 and TRBJ2-1, with 11 nucleotides matching TRBD2. Germline loops: CDR1 SGHNT, CDR2 YYREEE (reference sequence). This CDR3 has 15 amino acids. V was clipped by 4 bases and J by 5 bases; unmatched bases: 5. The CDR3 sequence is CASSVGLAADNEQFF. DNA of the CDR3: TGTGCCAGCAGCGTGGGACTAGCGGCAGACAATGAGCAGTTCTTC.

In nucleotides, the CDR3 is TGTGCCAGCAGTTACATCCCGGGAGGCTACGAGCAGTACTTC. It translates to CASSYIPGGYEQYF. The chain combines TRBV6-5 with TRBJ2-7; TRBD2 matches at 7 bases. V shed 2 bases, J shed 3 bases, and the junction held 4 bases outside the gene matches. Germline CDR1 and CDR2: MNHEY and SVGAGI. This CDR3 spans 14 amino acids.

Regarding this clone: The same CDR3 arises from other DNA sequences in this sample as well. The gene calls are TRBV10-3 and TRBJ1-2; tentative D call: TRBD1 (6 bases). The V end was cut by 10 bases, the J end by 4 bases, with 16 bases between. Germline V gives CDR1 ENHRY, CDR2 SYGVKD. This CDR3 region has 13 residues. CDR3 nucleotide sequence: TGTGCCACCCCCGGAGAAGGGGGCTATGGCTACACCTTC. It codes for CATPGEGGYGYTF.

The CDR3 coding sequence is TGTGCCAGCAGTTTTGACGTATGGGCATCAGGAGCTTTCTTT. This sequence encodes CASSFDVWASGAFF. This chain uses TRBV28 with TRBJ1-1; D not certain. The germline CDR1 and CDR2 sequences are MDHEN and SYDVKM. The ends were cut back, 3 bases at V and 10 bases at J, with 18 bases in the middle. The CDR3 spans 14 residues.

The chain recombines TRBV7-9 with TRBJ1-1; a weak D match, TRBD1 (6 bases). The germline V and J ends were trimmed by 5 bases and 6 bases, with 13 bases remaining between them. This CDR3 spans 13 amino acids. Per the germline V gene, CDR1 is SEHNR and CDR2 is FQNEAQ (reference sequence). CDR3 DNA sequence: TGTGCCAGCAGCGCTCTCAGGGGCTCTGAAGCTTTCTTT. It codes for CASSALRGSEAFF.

The rearrangement joins TRBV29-1 to TRBJ2-1, with D tentatively TRBD2 (5 bases). Germline V CDR1 and CDR2: SQVTM, ANQGSEA. The CDR3 spans 13 residues. V was cut by 3 bases and J by 4 bases, with 10 bases left in between. The CDR3 spells CSVEFAGYNEQFF. CDR3 nucleotide sequence: TGCAGCGTTGAGTTCGCGGGTTACAATGAGCAGTTCTTC.